This T cell receptor (beta chain) was recorded in a study of blood T cells in healthy people across ages (dated by TCRdb to between 2014 and 2017). About the full investigation: In model experiments, template switching captured roughly one uniquely barcoded TCR beta cDNA molecule for every two T cells. The study measured age-related changes in TCR beta repertoire diversity using deep sequencing normalized with unique cDNA molecular identifiers. Four age groups were formed from the donors: young (average 16 years), middle-aged (approximately 42), aged (roughly 56) and long-lived (approximately 80). For two donors (one aged 18 to 30 and one aged 80 or older), the study analyzed two additional independent replicas of 1 million unique cDNA reads from the same blood draw. Broad study findings and their caveats: Because donor CMV infection status was unknown, age-related changes in expanded clonotypes were potentially confounded. Estimates of total diversity based on one million sequenced T cells were regarded as lower bounds and as underestimates. There was a strong correlation between observed TCR beta diversity and the percentage of naive T cells measured by flow cytometry. As age increased, observed TCR beta diversity per million T cells dropped in a roughly linear way, and a significant reduction was already evident by age around 41. Conclusive comparison of naive and antigen-experienced compartments was prevented by the profiling of bulk unsorted PBMCs. Compared with the aged group, the long-lived group had more naive CD4+ T cells, fewer expanded clones and increased TCR diversity, suggesting age selection.

The donors were roughly 39 Caucasian individuals from Russia, aged roughly 6 to 90 years, who were systemically healthy. Around 10 milliliters of peripheral blood were drawn from each donor into EDTA-treated Vacutainer tubes. Ficoll-Paque density-gradient centrifugation was used to isolate PBMCs, with at least 7 million per sample. Total RNA, at least 6 micrograms per sample, was extracted from PBMCs with Trizol reagent. For every donor, an aliquot of PBMCs went through flow cytometry to measure the percentages of naive CD45RAhigh/CD27high T cells. Comment on this clonotype: The antigen it binds to is not known. Base-call qualities are not available, and no considerably larger clone is one nucleotide away.

V loses 7 bases, J loses 0 bases, and the germline ends lie 19 bases apart. CDR3 length: 18 amino acids, cysteine to phenylalanine. The CDR3 DNA has 54 bases and is translated from base 1. The library was built by means of 5' RACE. TCRdb lists the instrument as Illumina HiSeq 2500. A second PCR of about 6 to 11 cycles was run with a J-beta primer mix and a sample-barcoded 5' primer. A unique molecular identifier was introduced onto each TCR beta cDNA molecule by a template-switch 5' adaptor carrying 12 random nucleotides. Each sample yielded at least 3 million CDR3-containing paired-end reads. First-strand cDNA was synthesized from all RNA with the Mint cDNA synthesis kit, primed by a TRBC-specific oligonucleotide. Following uracil-DNA glycosylase treatment, all cDNA underwent a first 18-cycle PCR with the universal primers M1SS and BC2_uni_R. Under the source paper's analysis protocol: For normalization, 1 million high-quality reads were randomly selected from each sample, with every read carrying a distinct molecular identifier. Instead of being binned into consensus sequences, reads with shared molecular identifiers were discarded. MiTCR, with a Q25 quality threshold and the strictest error-elimination algorithm, was used for CDR3 identification, clonotype clustering and error correction. A nonparametric unseen species model using Euler transformation provided a lower-bound estimate of total TCR beta diversity. The public reads were reanalyzed by TCRdb: fastp trimming at Q25, MiXCR alignment, in-frame beta chains only. Rows with a matching CDR3 protein are joined into one entry that keeps the most common DNA and genes. TCRdb's processing, not the authors', yielded these V and J calls. This sample holds 600,000 to 850,000 distinct CDR3 sequences; 25% were observed only once. The ten largest clones take up 9.4% of the sample.

The data were also submitted as part of a second study, on T cells of mothers and their children. That second report states: The donors were nine systemically healthy Caucasian individuals, made up of three mothers and their six children. cDNA synthesis consumed the entire amount of extracted RNA, loaded at about 1.6 ug RNA in each 15 ul reaction. In the second PCR, the M1S primer added sample barcodes and 2-4 random nucleotides. Each mother yielded over 8.5 million TCR beta CDR3 reads and each child 2.5 million to 3 million reads. TCR recombination output is similarly shaped by thymic selection in related and unrelated pairs, with a minor effect exerted by inherited differences. Normalized repertoire overlap was always slightly but never significantly higher in related than unrelated mother-child pairs. With a sensitivity of 90 to 100 clones per million clonotypes, no persistent microchimeric T cell clones were detected. To look for features that set related mother-child pairs apart from unrelated individuals, the researchers ran deep NGS to compare the TCR beta repertoires of mothers and children. On average, the children were roughly 11 +/- 4 years old, while the mothers were around 40 +/- 4 years old. After adapters were ligated using NEBNext reagents, the libraries underwent 100+100 nt paired-end sequencing on an Illumina HiSeq 2000. To avoid cross-contamination, the mother libraries and the child libraries were prepared a month apart and sequenced in separate runs. For each donor, between 500,000 and 2,000,000 distinct TCR beta clonotypes were identified. Naive TCR beta clonotypes were estimated from low-frequency clonotypes matched to each donor's FACS-determined naive share, without sorting.

This clonotype was sampled from a boy aged 10-17 years in good health. The sample was blood. The chain is assembled from TRBV12-3 or TRBV12-4 and TRBJ2-6; the D gene is perhaps TRBD1, on 6 matching bases. The sequenced DNA: TGTGCCAGCACCACCCATAAGGGACAACACTCTGGGGCCAACGTCCTGACTTTC. It specifies CASTTHKGQHSGANVLTF.